A selection of T cell receptor beta chains follows, all from one sample in a study of blood T cells in healthy people across ages. TCRdb independently ran MiXCR on the 5' RACE reads; one entry per CDR3 protein. The sample lists approximately 800,000 distinct CDR3 sequences, roughly three fifths seen once, with roughly 26% in the top ten. The sequencing input was blood. These receptors were taken from a man aged 35-49 years in good health. The CDR3 runs from the conserved cysteine through the conserved F or W. D genes are given only for firm matches. Not all rows give a size; the values are once, few, many and, for expanded clones, a class.

D gene: NA; clone size: many; J gene: TRBJ2-7; V gene: TRBV20-1; CDR3 DNA: TGCAGTGCCCGGGGGCCAGGGTACGAGCAGTACTTC; CDR3 protein: CSARGPGYEQYF
D gene: NA; clone size: NA; J gene: TRBJ2-2; V gene: TRBV5-6; CDR3 DNA: TGTGCCAGCAGCCTCGGGGTCTACACCGGGGAGCTGTTTTTT; CDR3 protein: CASSLGVYTGELFF
D gene: NA; clone size: NA; J gene: TRBJ2-7; V gene: TRBV7-2; CDR3 DNA: TGTGCCAGCAGCTCCCTACGGAGGAGTTACGAGCAGTACTTC; CDR3 protein: CASSSLRRSYEQYF
D gene: TRBD1; clone size: NA; J gene: TRBJ1-5; V gene: TRBV5-1; CDR3 DNA: TGCGCCAGCTCCTCCACAGGGGGCTATAATCAGCCCCAGCATTTT; CDR3 protein: CASSSTGGYNQPQHF
D gene: NA; clone size: NA; J gene: TRBJ2-7; V gene: TRBV4-3; CDR3 DNA: TGCGCCAGCAGCCAAGAAACGGCCGCCACCTACGAGCAGTACTTC; CDR3 protein: CASSQETAATYEQYF
D gene: NA; clone size: few; J gene: TRBJ1-2; V gene: TRBV12-3/TRBV12-4; CDR3 DNA: TGTGCCAGCAGGCCGGGTCGTCGGCTTGGCTACACCTTC; CDR3 protein: CASRPGRRLGYTF
D gene: TRBD2; clone size: NA; J gene: TRBJ2-3; V gene: TRBV4-3; CDR3 DNA: TGCGCCAGCAGCCAAGCCTCCGGGACTAGCTCAGATACGCAGTATTTT; CDR3 protein: CASSQASGTSSDTQYF
D gene: NA; clone size: NA; J gene: TRBJ2-3; V gene: TRBV7-9; CDR3 DNA: TGTGCCAGCAGCTTAGGTCGAACAGGGTCAAGCACAGATACGCAGTATTTT; CDR3 protein: CASSLGRTGSSTDTQYF
D gene: NA; clone size: NA; J gene: TRBJ2-7; V gene: TRBV20-1; CDR3 DNA: TGCAGTGCTTCCGACAGCATCGAGCAGTACTTC; CDR3 protein: CSASDSIEQYF
D gene: NA; clone size: NA; J gene: TRBJ2-4; V gene: TRBV14; CDR3 DNA: TGTGCCAGTGCTGGGGACTTAGCCAAAAACATTCAGTACTTC; CDR3 protein: CASAGDLAKNIQYF
D gene: NA; clone size: NA; J gene: TRBJ2-7; V gene: TRBV4-1; CDR3 DNA: TGCGCCAGCAGCCAAATCTGGACAGCCTACGAGCAGTACTTC; CDR3 protein: CASSQIWTAYEQYF
D gene: NA; clone size: NA; J gene: TRBJ1-3; V gene: TRBV4-2; CDR3 DNA: TGTGCCAGCAGCCAAGACTGGACAAGACAATCTGGAAACACCATATATTTT; CDR3 protein: CASSQDWTRQSGNTIYF
D gene: NA; clone size: once; J gene: TRBJ2-3; V gene: TRBV4-2; CDR3 DNA: TGTGCCAGCAGCCAAGCTTCGGGGGCATTCACAGGTACGCAGTATTTT; CDR3 protein: CASSQASGAFTGTQYF
D gene: NA; clone size: NA; J gene: TRBJ2-1; V gene: TRBV10-2; CDR3 DNA: TGCGCCAGCACCGGGACCAAAGGGGGGAATGAGCAGTTCTTC; CDR3 protein: CASTGTKGGNEQFF
D gene: NA; clone size: NA; J gene: TRBJ2-7; V gene: TRBV28; CDR3 DNA: TGTGCCAGCAGTCGTCCCCTCCCCAACGAGCAGTACTTC; CDR3 protein: CASSRPLPNEQYF
D gene: TRBD2; clone size: few; J gene: TRBJ2-3; V gene: TRBV6-1; CDR3 DNA: TGTGCCAGCAGCCCCACTGGAGCTAGCGGGGGCTCTGATACGCAGTATTTT; CDR3 protein: CASSPTGASGGSDTQYF
D gene: NA; clone size: few; J gene: TRBJ1-4; V gene: TRBV15; CDR3 DNA: TGTGCCACCAGCAGAGACCAGGGTTCTAATGAAAAACTGTTTTTT; CDR3 protein: CATSRDQGSNEKLFF
D gene: NA; clone size: NA; J gene: TRBJ1-6; V gene: TRBV28; CDR3 DNA: TGTGCCAGCAATTTCGGGGGAAGTAGATCACCCCTCCACTTT; CDR3 protein: CASNFGGSRSPLHF
D gene: TRBD1; clone size: NA; J gene: TRBJ1-1; V gene: TRBV14; CDR3 DNA: TGTGCCAGCAGGCAAGCTTCGGACAGGGTGGTCACTGAAGCTTTCTTT; CDR3 protein: CASRQASDRVVTEAFF
D gene: TRBD2; clone size: once; J gene: TRBJ2-3; V gene: TRBV20-1; CDR3 DNA: TGCAGTGCTGATCCCCTCGCGGGAGTCTCAGATACGCAGTATTTT; CDR3 protein: CSADPLAGVSDTQYF
D gene: NA; clone size: few; J gene: TRBJ2-1; V gene: TRBV25-1; CDR3 DNA: TGTGCCAGCAGTAAAAGGGGACTCAATTTTGAGCAGTTCTTC; CDR3 protein: CASSKRGLNFEQFF